This T cell receptor (beta chain) was sequenced for a study of T-cell reconstitution after alpha-beta-depleted transplantation in children. Study-level results: By about two months after transplant, alpha-beta T cells reportedly arose from several hundred graft clones that had expanded.

Many counts were recorded for this clonotype. Its antigen is not identified. Preparation of the TCRbeta library was carried out with unique molecular identifiers. TCRdb re-called the PCR reads through MiXCR, storing one row per CDR3 protein. The sample contains about 460,000 distinct CDR3 sequences, over 9.5% of which appear only once. Trimming removed 7 bases from V and 5 bases from J; junction bases left unmatched: 8. The CDR3 runs to 13 residues. Germline CDR1 SQVTM, CDR2 ANQGSEA. The source material was PBMCs, sampled before TCRalphabeta/CD19-depleted stem cell transplant. This rearrangement joins TRBV29-1 to TRBJ2-3, with 8 nucleotides matching TRBD1. The receptor was isolated from a child under 10 years old with inherited bone marrow failure, due to receive a stem cell transplant. CDR3 residues: CSAKTGVRDTQYF. The CDR3, as DNA: TGCAGCGCTAAGACAGGGGTGAGAGATACGCAGTATTTT.